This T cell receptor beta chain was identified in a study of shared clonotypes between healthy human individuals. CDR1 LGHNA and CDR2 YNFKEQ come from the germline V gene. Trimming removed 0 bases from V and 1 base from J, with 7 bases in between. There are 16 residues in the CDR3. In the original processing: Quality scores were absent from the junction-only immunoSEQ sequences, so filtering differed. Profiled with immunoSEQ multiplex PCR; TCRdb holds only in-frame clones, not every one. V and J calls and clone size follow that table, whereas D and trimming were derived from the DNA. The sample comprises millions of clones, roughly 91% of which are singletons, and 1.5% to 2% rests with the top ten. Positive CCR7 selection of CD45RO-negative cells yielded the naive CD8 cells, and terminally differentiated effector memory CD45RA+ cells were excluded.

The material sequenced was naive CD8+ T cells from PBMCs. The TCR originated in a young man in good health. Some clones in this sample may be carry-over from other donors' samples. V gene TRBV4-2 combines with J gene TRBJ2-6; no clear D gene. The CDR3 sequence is CASSQEIGSGANVLTF. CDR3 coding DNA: TGTGCCAGCAGCCAAGAAATAGGTTCTGGGGCCAACGTCCTGACTTTC.